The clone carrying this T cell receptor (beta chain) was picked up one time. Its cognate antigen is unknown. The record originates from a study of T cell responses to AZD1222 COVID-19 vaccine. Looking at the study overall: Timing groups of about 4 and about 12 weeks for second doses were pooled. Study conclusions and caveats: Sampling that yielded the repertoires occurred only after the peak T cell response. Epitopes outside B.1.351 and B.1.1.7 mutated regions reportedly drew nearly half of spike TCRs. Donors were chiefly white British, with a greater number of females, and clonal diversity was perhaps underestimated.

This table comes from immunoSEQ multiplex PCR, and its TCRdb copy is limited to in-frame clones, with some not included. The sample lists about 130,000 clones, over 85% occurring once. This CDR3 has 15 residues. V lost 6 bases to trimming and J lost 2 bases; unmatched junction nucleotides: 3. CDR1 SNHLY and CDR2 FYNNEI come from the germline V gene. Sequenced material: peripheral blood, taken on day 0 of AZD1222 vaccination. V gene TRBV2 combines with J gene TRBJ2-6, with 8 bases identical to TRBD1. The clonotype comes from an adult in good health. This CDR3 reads CASSRTGTGANVLTF. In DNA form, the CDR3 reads TGTGCCAGCAGCCGGACAGGGACTGGGGCCAACGTCCTGACTTTC.